These 26 T cell receptor beta chains were all obtained from the same sample, sequenced in a study of CD8+ T cells in alopecia areata. This sample's treatment: oral pan-JAK inhibitor, 5-10 mg twice daily. After isolation, RNA underwent reverse transcription to generate cDNA as the sequencing template. Profiling relied on immunoSEQ multiplex PCR, and the TCRdb table lists in-frame clones only, not all of them. The sample holds about 200,000 clones, more than 30% seen once. Sequenced material: CD4+ T cells sorted from blood, taken at approximately week 30, from a patient treated with tofacitinib. The receptor source for this set is a human donor with alopecia areata.

This clone was counted only a few times. The rearrangement links TRBV30 to TRBJ2-3; D remains ambiguous. The CDR3 consists of 10 residues. CDR1 is GTSNPN and CDR2 is SVGIG in the germline V gene (reference sequence). This chain's CDR3 is CAAVGDTQYF. In nucleotides, the CDR3 is TGTGCTGCTGTTGGGGATACGCAGTATTTT.

The J gene is TRBJ2-5, the V gene TRBV5-1; D may correspond to TRBD1 or TRBD2 (5 bases each). The CDR3 runs to 14 residues. V lost 3 bases, J lost 5 bases, and 14 bases lay in between. Looked up from germline, CDR1 is SGHRS and CDR2 is YFSETQ. The CDR3 DNA sequence: TGCGCCAGCAGCTCCGGGACCCCGGAGGAGACCCAGTACTTC. Its translation: CASSSGTPEETQYF.

This chain connects TRBV28 to TRBJ1-2; D is uncertain. Germline CDR1 MDHEN, CDR2 SYDVKM. The CDR3 contains 12 residues. Between the trimmed V and J ends, which lost 6 bases and 3 bases, there was a span of 8 bases. CDR3 DNA: TGTGCCAGCAGACTTTCTGACTATGGCTACACCTTC. Its protein product is CASRLSDYGYTF.

The rearrangement links TRBV10-3 to TRBJ2-7; TRBD2 matches 8 bases. The CDR3 has 16 residues. Germline V gene data show CDR1 as ENHRY and CDR2 as SYGVKD. J lost 6 bases, V lost 3 bases, and 13 bases had no gene match. CDR3 bases: TGTGCCATCAGTGATAGAGCGGGAGAGAGTGGGAGCGAGCAGTACTTC. Protein product: CAISDRAGESGSEQYF.

J is TRBJ1-6 and V is TRBV4-2, with TRBD1 matching 7 bases. The germline CDR1 and CDR2 sequences are LGHNA and YNFKEQ. J lost 10 bases, V lost 0 bases, and 15 bases had no gene match. The CDR3 totals 18 residues. CDR3 sequence (DNA): TGTGCCAGCAGCCAAGATCTAAGGGGACAGAGGTTTCGATCACCCCTCCACTTT. Protein sequence: CASSQDLRGQRFRSPLHF.

The genes are TRBV7-2 and TRBJ2-7; TRBD2 agrees at 15 bases. Looked up from germline, CDR1 is SGHTA and CDR2 is FQGNSA. The V and J ends lost 5 bases and 10 bases, in that order; junction bases with no gene match: 12. This CDR3 is built from 16 residues. In DNA form, the CDR3 reads TGTGCCAGCAGCGACGGGACTAGCGGGAGGCCCTCCCGTCAGTACTTC. It yields the protein CASSDGTSGRPSRQYF. The full variable domain, rest sourced from reference TRBV7-2 and TRBJ2-7, is GAGVSQSPSNKVTEKGKDVELRCDPISGHTALYWYRQSLGQGLEFLIYFQGNSAPDKSGLPSDRFSAERTGGSVSTLTIQRTQQEDSAVYLCASSDGTSGRPSRQYFGPGTRLTVT.

This clone turned up a few times. The chain employs TRBV30 and TRBJ1-1; D possibly corresponds to TRBD1 (6 bases). V was pared by 0 bases and J by 4 bases, with 9 bases between. This CDR3 has 13 residues. CDR1 is GTSNPN, CDR2 SVGIG, per germline (reference sequence). CDR3 in DNA: TGTGCCTGGAGTGTAGGCAGGGGCACTGAAGCTTTCTTT. Translated: CAWSVGRGTEAFF.

The V and J genes are TRBV5-1 and TRBJ2-2; D may be TRBD1 or TRBD2 (5 bases each). V was cut by 4 bases and J by 6 bases, with 19 bases left in between. The CDR3 contains 16 residues. CDR1 is SGHRS and CDR2 is YFSETQ in the germline V gene. CDR3: CASSAGRAQYAGELFF. CDR3 in DNA: TGCGCCAGCAGCGCGGGCAGGGCTCAGTACGCCGGGGAGCTGTTTTTT. Full variable domain (outside the CDR3, taken from reference TRBV5-1 and TRBJ2-2): KAGVTQTPRYLIKTRGQQVTLSCSPISGHRSVSWYQQTPGQGLQFLFEYFSETQRNKGNFPGRFSGRQFSNSRSEMNVSTLELGDSALYLCASSAGRAQYAGELFFGEGSRLTVL.

In this sample, this clone turned up a few times. The junction differs from germline at one of its ends, possibly a read error. Here the CDR3 DNA reads TGTGCCAGCAGCTTACCTGGCAACACCATATATTTT. Its protein product is CASSLPGNTIYF. The chain couples TRBV7-8 to TRBJ1-3; D is undetermined. The CDR3 spans 12 residues. Germline V gives CDR1 SGHVS, CDR2 FQNEAQ. The complete variable domain, with remaining parts taken from reference TRBV7-8 and TRBJ1-3, reads GAGVSQSPRYKVAKRGQDVALRCDPISGHVSLFWYQQALGQGPEFLTYFQNEAQLDKSGLPSDRFFAERPEGSVSTLKIQRTQQEDSAVYLCASSLPGNTIYFGEGSWLTVV.

As regards this clone: This sequence may be a read error, since a much larger clone differs from it by one base. The chain recombines TRBV7-6 with TRBJ1-1; D unclear. Trimming stripped 1 base from V and 1 base from J, with 4 bases between. Germline loops: CDR1 SGHVS, CDR2 FNYEAQ. The CDR3 is 13 residues long. The CDR3 loop is CASSLGQNTEAFF. In nucleotides, the CDR3 is TGTGCCAGCAGCTTAGGACAGAACACTGAAGCTTTCTTT.

The rearrangement uses TRBV25-1 and TRBJ2-5, with 11 bases fitting TRBD1. TRBJ2-7 matches the DNA end more closely, so the J call is doubtful. Germline V gives CDR1 MGHDK, CDR2 SYGVNS. The CDR3 spans 15 residues. CDR3 region: CASSVRGTGGYEQYF. In DNA, the CDR3 is TGTGCCAGCAGTGTTCGGGGGACAGGGGGTTACGAGCAGTACTTC.

This chain links TRBV7-2 with TRBJ2-5; D might be TRBD2 (6 bases). This CDR3 region has 15 residues. V lost 2 bases and J 2 bases, leaving 12 bases between the germline ends. In germline, CDR1 is SGHTA, CDR2 FQGNSA. Written as DNA, the CDR3 is TGTGCCAGCAGCTTACGGGGACTCCTACAAGAGACCCAGTACTTC. Encoded protein: CASSLRGLLQETQYF.

This clone appeared a few times. The chain employs TRBV29-1 and TRBJ1-1; D is perhaps TRBD1 (6 bases). Germline values: CDR1 SQVTM, CDR2 ANQGSEA. The V gene lost 6 bases and the J gene lost 1 base, with 15 bases spanning the gap. The CDR3 is 14 residues long. The CDR3 loop reads CSVGRRTANTEAFF. The DNA for the CDR3 is TGCAGCGTGGGGAGGCGGACAGCGAACACTGAAGCTTTCTTT.

This clone has more than one count but fewer than ten. The rearrangement uses TRBV6-5 and TRBJ1-2, with TRBD1 matching over 7 bases. Germline trimming cut 6 bases from V and 4 bases from J; bases unmatched to any gene: 8. Germline loops: CDR1 MNHEY, CDR2 SVGAGI. The CDR3 extends over 14 amino acids. The CDR3 DNA follows: TGTGCCAGCAGCTGGAACCGGGACAGCTATGGCTACACCTTC. Protein product: CASSWNRDSYGYTF.

This chain links TRBV15 with TRBJ1-2; D remains unclear. Trimming took 0 bases from V and 4 from J, leaving 6 bases between them. This CDR3 is built from 13 residues. Germline values: CDR1 LNHNV, CDR2 YYDKDF (reference sequence). The CDR3: CATSRDNLYGYTF. CDR3 nucleotide sequence: TGTGCCACCAGCAGAGATAACCTCTATGGCTACACCTTC. The full variable domain, in which reference TRBV15 and TRBJ1-2 provide the parts outside the CDR3, is DAMVIQNPRYQVTQFGKPVTLSCSQTLNHNVMYWYQQKSSQAPKLLFHYYDKDFNNEADTPDNFQSRRPNTSFCFLDIRSPGLGDTAMYLCATSRDNLYGYTFGSGTRLTVV.

The table lists this clone with a few counts. The rearrangement joins TRBV7-2 to TRBJ1-1; D is unclear. The CDR3 length is 13 residues. Germline-derived CDR1 and CDR2 are SGHTA and FQGNSA. V was shortened by 5 bases and J by 0 bases, with 7 bases between the two germline ends. This chain's CDR3 is CASSQQMNTEAFF. CDR3 DNA: TGTGCCAGCAGCCAACAAATGAACACTGAAGCTTTCTTT.

The rearrangement joins TRBV30 to TRBJ2-6, with a weak D call TRBD2 (6 bases). The ends were cut back, 1 base at V and 3 bases at J, with 25 bases in the middle. Germline V lookup: CDR1 GTSNPN, CDR2 SVGIG (reference sequence). This CDR3 is built from 20 residues. In nucleotides, the CDR3 is TGTGCCTGGAGTGCTTCCAGGGTCCTAGCGAATAGCTTTGGGGCCAACGTCCTGACTTTC. This gives the protein CAWSASRVLANSFGANVLTF.

This clone was seen more than once but under ten times. This sequence joins TRBV28 and TRBJ1-1, with a tentative D call TRBD1 (5 bases). Germline values: CDR1 MDHEN, CDR2 SYDVKM. With 5 bases removed from V and 0 bases from J, the gap between germline ends came to 13 bases. The length of the CDR3 is 15 residues. CDR3 region: CASSNIQEVNTEAFF. Written as DNA, the CDR3 is TGTGCCAGCAGTAACATACAGGAGGTGAACACTGAAGCTTTCTTT.

V usage is TRBV5-1 and J usage is TRBJ1-5, with a possible D match to TRBD1 (6 bases). This CDR3 comprises 14 residues. Germline CDR1 reads SGHRS; CDR2 reads YFSETQ. The V end lost 5 bases, the J end lost 4 bases, and 13 bases lay between the germline ends. This CDR3 reads CASSWDGQNQPQHF. For the CDR3, the DNA is TGCGCCAGCAGTTGGGACGGACAGAATCAGCCCCAGCATTTT.

This chain uses TRBV14 with TRBJ2-1, with a weak D call TRBD2 (6 bases). Trimming took 3 bases from V and 2 from J, leaving 11 bases between them. Germline V gene sequence: CDR1 SGHDN, CDR2 FVKESK. The CDR3 is 15 residues long. CDR3 residues: CASSQVGGTYNEQFF. CDR3 nucleotide sequence: TGTGCCAGCAGCCAGGTGGGGGGTACCTACAATGAGCAGTTCTTC.

The chain combines TRBV27 with TRBJ1-4, with 10 bases matching TRBD1. V shed 4 bases, J shed 8 bases, and the junction held 10 bases outside the gene matches. The CDR3 covers 16 residues. The germline CDR1 and CDR2 sequences are MNHEY and SMNVEV (reference sequence). Written as DNA, the CDR3 is TGTGCCAGCAGTTCACGCCGGGACAGGGGTGGCGAAAAACTGTTTTTT. Translation: CASSSRRDRGGEKLFF.

The rearrangement joins TRBV4-1 to TRBJ1-2, with TRBD1 matching over 8 bases. The V gene end was trimmed by 2 bases and the J gene end by 0 bases; junction bases not matched to a gene: 8. This CDR3 is built from 17 residues. From germline, CDR1 is MGHRA and CDR2 YSYEKL. CDR3 sequence (DNA): TGCGCCAGCAGCCAACCCCGGACAGGGTCAACTAACTATGGCTACACCTTC. This encodes CASSQPRTGSTNYGYTF.

The chain couples TRBV25-1 to TRBJ2-2; the D gene is possibly TRBD1 (5 bases). V lost 3 bases to trimming and J lost 5 bases, with 13 bases between them. The CDR3 runs 15 residues. The germline gives CDR1 MGHDK, CDR2 SYGVNS. CDR3 amino acids: CASSDSLGETGELFF. The CDR3 bases are TGTGCCAGCAGTGATTCTCTAGGGGAAACCGGGGAGCTGTTTTTT.

This clone was observed once. The chain is built from TRBV30 and TRBJ2-1; TRBD2 matches 10 bases. The junction had 1 base not matched to a gene; V was cut back by 1 base and J by 10 bases. CDR3 length equals 12 residues. CDR1 and CDR2 from the germline V gene are GTSNPN and SVGIG (reference sequence). The CDR3: CAWSGLAGEQFF. The CDR3 DNA reads TGTGCCTGGAGTGGACTAGCGGGCGAGCAGTTCTTC.

Details on this clone: At one end the junction does not follow the germline gene, possibly because of a read error. The genes are TRBV7-2 and TRBJ2-7; TRBD1 or TRBD2 may be the D gene (5 bases each). Germline CDR1 reads SGHTA; CDR2 reads FQGNSA. The CDR3 runs to 14 residues. CDR3 sequence: CASSLVGDRAEQYF. The CDR3 DNA follows: TGTGCCAGCAGCTTAGTAGGGGACCGGGCAGAGCAGTACTTT.

This clone has more than one count but fewer than ten. J is TRBJ2-3 and V is TRBV5-6, with D uncertain. V was cut by 2 bases and J by 2 bases, with 6 bases left in between. Germline values: CDR1 SGHDT, CDR2 YYEEEE. The CDR3 has 13 amino acids. CDR3 in amino acids: CASSFRFTDTQYF. The CDR3 DNA follows: TGTGCCAGCAGCTTTCGCTTCACAGATACGCAGTATTTT.